This TCR beta chain was sequenced in a study of T cell changes during pregnancy in multiple sclerosis. Looked up from germline, CDR1 is PRHDT and CDR2 is FYEKMQ (reference sequence). V lost 5 bases and J 6 bases, leaving 13 bases between the germline ends. The CDR3 loop spans 14 amino acids. TCRdb's table, derived via immunoSEQ multiplex PCR, lists solely in-frame clones and lacks some. The sample holds approximately 60,000 clones, roughly 90% seen once. The chain employs TRBV13 and TRBJ2-2, with a tentative D call TRBD1 (5 bases). The starting material was peripheral blood, obtained after pregnancy. The clonotype was recovered from a female donor in good health, enrolled as a control in a pregnancy study. CDR3 region: CASSGRVQAGELFF. CDR3 in DNA: TGTGCCAGCAGCGGCAGGGTTCAGGCCGGGGAGCTGTTTTTT.